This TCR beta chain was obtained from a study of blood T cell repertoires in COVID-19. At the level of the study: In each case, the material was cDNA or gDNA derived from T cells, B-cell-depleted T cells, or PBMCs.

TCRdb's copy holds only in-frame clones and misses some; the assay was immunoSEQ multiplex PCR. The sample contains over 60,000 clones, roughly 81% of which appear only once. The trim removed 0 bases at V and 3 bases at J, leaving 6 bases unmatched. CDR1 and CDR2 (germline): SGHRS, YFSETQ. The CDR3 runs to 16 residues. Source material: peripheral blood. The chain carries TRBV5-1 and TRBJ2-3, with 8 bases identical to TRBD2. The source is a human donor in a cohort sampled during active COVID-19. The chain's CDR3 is CASSLVEAGGTDTQYF. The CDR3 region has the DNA TGCGCCAGCAGCTTGGTGGAGGCGGGGGGTACAGATACGCAGTATTTT. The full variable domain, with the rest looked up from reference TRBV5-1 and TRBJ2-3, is KAGVTQTPRYLIKTRGQQVTLSCSPISGHRSVSWYQQTPGQGLQFLFEYFSETQRNKGNFPGRFSGRQFSNSRSEMNVSTLELGDSALYLCASSLVEAGGTDTQYFGPGTRLTVL.